A selection of T cell receptor beta chains follows, all from one sample in a study of neurological immune-mediated disorders. TCRdb reanalysed the 5' RACE reads using MiXCR and keeps one entry per CDR3 protein. The table has tens of thousands of distinct CDR3 sequences, about 11% seen once. Material: PBMCs. These receptors came from a male donor with HTLV-1-associated myelopathy (HAM/TSP). CDR3s include the opening cysteine and the closing phenylalanine or tryptophan. A D gene is named only where the DNA matches it firmly. Clone size is not always given. Where it is, it says once, few, many or a class for expanded clones.

TRBV7-2	many	16	TRBJ2-1	TRBD1	TGTGCCAGCAGCTTTTTGACAGGGGGCTACTACAATGAGCAGTTCTTC	CASSFLTGGYYNEQFF
TRBV5-1	NA	15	TRBJ1-3	NA	TGCGCCAGCAGCTCCGACCCCGGCCCTGGAAACACCATATATTTT	CASSSDPGPGNTIYF
TRBV7-9	many	14	TRBJ1-1	TRBD1	TGTGCCAGCAACCTCGGGGACAGGGGCCCTGAAGCTTTCTTT	CASNLGDRGPEAFF
TRBV5-1	many	15	TRBJ2-5	NA	TGCGCCAGCAGCTTGTTCGCGCCGGACCAAGAGACCCAGTACTTC	CASSLFAPDQETQYF
TRBV4-1	many	17	TRBJ2-2	TRBD2	TGCGCCAGCAGCCAAGATCCTAGCGGTGCGAACACCGGGGAGCTGTTTTTT	CASSQDPSGANTGELFF
TRBV20-1	many	12	TRBJ2-1	NA	TGCAGTGCTAGCTCGGGAAACAATGAGCAGTTCTTC	CSASSGNNEQFF
TRBV7-2	many	14	TRBJ2-2	NA	TGTGCCAGCAGCTTAGGGGGTCCCTCCCCCGAGCTGTTTTTT	CASSLGGPSPELFF
TRBV20-1	many	15	TRBJ1-6	NA	TGCAGTGCTAGGGACAGTGCGAGGATTAATTCACCCCTCCACTTT	CSARDSARINSPLHF
TRBV12-3/TRBV12-4	many	15	TRBJ2-7	NA	TGTGCCAGCAGTTTAAGGGCCATCGGGGCCCTCGAGCAGTACTTC	CASSLRAIGALEQYF
TRBV25-1	many	14	TRBJ2-1	NA	TGTGCCAGCAGTGGAAGGGTCCTATACAATGAGCAGTTCTTC	CASSGRVLYNEQFF
TRBV6-2/TRBV6-3	many	15	TRBJ1-5	NA	TGTGCCAGCAGTTACTCCTCAGTTAGCAATCAGCCCCAGCATTTT	CASSYSSVSNQPQHF
TRBV5-6	many	13	TRBJ1-1	TRBD1	TGTGCCAGCAGCTCAGGGGGCGTCACTGAAGCTTTCTTT	CASSSGGVTEAFF
TRBV29-1	many	11	TRBJ2-2	NA	TGCAGCGTTGGCGGTTCCGGGGAGCTGTTTTTT	CSVGGSGELFF
TRBV5-1	many	15	TRBJ2-5	TRBD2	TGCGCCAGCAGCGACGGGACTAGCGGGGGGGAGACCCAGTACTTC	CASSDGTSGGETQYF
TRBV12-3/TRBV12-4	many	16	TRBJ1-5	TRBD1	TGTGCCAGCAGTTTAGGTTGGCAGGGGGCTTCGCAGCCCCAGCATTTT	CASSLGWQGASQPQHF
TRBV29-1	many	15	TRBJ2-3	TRBD2	TGCAGCGTCCAGGGTGCGGGGGGGTCTACAGATACGCAGTATTTT	CSVQGAGGSTDTQYF
TRBV29-1	many	12	TRBJ1-4	NA	TGCAGCGTTGCCGACGGAGGGGAAAAACTGTTTTTT	CSVADGGEKLFF
TRBV29-1	many	15	TRBJ2-7	TRBD1	TGCAGCGTTGATGGGGACCGGGACAGGCCCTACGAGCAGTACTTC	CSVDGDRDRPYEQYF
TRBV5-1	many	15	TRBJ2-3	TRBD2	TGCGCCAGCAGCTTATCCGGGGGGAGCACAGATACGCAGTATTTT	CASSLSGGSTDTQYF